The T cell receptor beta chain under discussion was sequenced for a study of a mutant IDH1 vaccine in newly diagnosed glioma. Overall study context: Most patients had received both radiotherapy and temozolomide, the prior options being radiotherapy, temozolomide, or both.

TCRdb's copy holds only in-frame clones and misses some; the assay was immunoSEQ multiplex PCR. The sample carries approximately 25,000 clones, less than 90% recorded once. Concerning this clone: Its target is unknown.

J gave up 2 bases and V 3 bases, and 3 bases lay outside the gene matches. The CDR3 length is 16 residues. Germline V gene sequence: CDR1 SNHLY, CDR2 FYNNEI. Time point defined: week 47, end of study. Doses of 300 ug of mutant IDH1 20-mer peptide were given with topical imiquimod. The receptor's source is a man in his forties with glioma. V and J are TRBV2 and TRBJ2-3; 12 bases line up with TRBD2. The source material was PBMCs, sampled from a glioma patient whose treatment included an IDH1 peptide vaccine. CDR3 bases: TGTGCCAGCAGTGATGGACTAGCGGGAACCACAGATACGCAGTATTTT. Its protein is CASSDGLAGTTDTQYF.